These T cell receptor beta chains were read from a single sample in a study of cytotoxic CD8 clonotypes in ibrutinib-treated CLL. This table comes from immunoSEQ multiplex PCR, and its TCRdb copy is limited to in-frame clones, with some not included. The sample contains about 49,000 clones, 53% of which appear only once. The specimen was PBMCs, collected after 12 months of ibrutinib treatment. These receptors were obtained from a human donor with chronic lymphocytic leukemia. CDR3s include the opening cysteine and the closing phenylalanine or tryptophan. The D gene is left open where the match is weak. Size is stated for part of the rows, as once, few or many counts, or as a class when the clone is expanded.

clone_size	v_call	j_call	d_call	cdr3_aa	cdr3_nt
NA	TRBV28	TRBJ2-5	NA	CASSRIRMGAETQYF	TGTGCCAGCAGCCGAATTCGTATGGGAGCCGAGACCCAGTACTTC
NA	TRBV5-1	TRBJ1-2	NA	CASSQTVHYGYTF	TGCGCCAGCAGCCAGACAGTTCACTATGGCTACACCTTC
few	TRBV30	TRBJ1-1	NA	CAWSATAYTEAFF	TGTGCCTGGAGTGCCACAGCATACACTGAAGCTTTCTTT
NA	TRBV5-4	TRBJ2-7	TRBD2	CASSLLAGDYEQYF	TGTGCCAGCAGCTTGCTAGCGGGAGACTACGAGCAGTACTTC
few	TRBV28	TRBJ2-7	NA	CASSLGGRYEQYF	TGTGCCAGCAGTTTAGGCGGTCGCTACGAGCAGTACTTC
many	TRBV15	TRBJ1-5	NA	CATSPGTTSGQPQHF	TGTGCCACCAGCCCCGGGACAACTAGCGGTCAGCCCCAGCATTTT
many	TRBV9	TRBJ1-1	TRBD1	CASSARQGTAFF	TGTGCCAGCAGCGCCAGACAGGGGACGGCTTTCTTT
NA	TRBV6-6	TRBJ1-2	NA	CASSYSGQGTHYTF	TGTGCCAGCAGTTACTCCGGTCAGGGAACACACTACACCTTC
NA	TRBV6-1	TRBJ2-1	TRBD1	CASSELTGTGLDEQFF	TGTGCCAGCAGTGAACTTACCGGGACAGGGCTCGATGAGCAGTTCTTC
NA	TRBV7-9	TRBJ2-5	TRBD1	CASRYSGTGGQETQYF	TGTGCCAGCAGGTACTCCGGGACAGGGGGCCAAGAGACCCAGTACTTC
few	TRBV28	TRBJ1-2	NA	CASSSYQGYGYGYTF	TGTGCCAGCAGTTCGTATCAGGGGTACGGCTATGGCTACACCTTC
few	TRBV18	TRBJ1-3	NA	CASSPLPGSSGNTIYF	TGTGCCAGCTCACCACTCCCAGGGTCTTCTGGAAACACCATATATTTT
many	TRBV25-1	TRBJ1-1	NA	CASSEQGNTEAFF	TGTGCCAGCAGTGAACAAGGGAACACTGAAGCTTTCTTT
few	TRBV7-7	TRBJ2-7	TRBD1	CASSLGGTGEYEQYF	TGTGCTAGCAGCTTAGGAGGGACAGGGGAGTACGAGCAGTACTTC
once	TRBV18	TRBJ2-1	NA	CASSPVKGELGNEQFF	TGTGCCAGCTCACCCGTTAAAGGGGAGCTGGGAAATGAGCAGTTCTTC
NA	TRBV6-4	TRBJ1-2	NA	CASSDSTVRTRGGYTF	TGTGCCAGCAGTGACTCGACTGTCAGGACCCGCGGCGGCTACACCTTC
NA	TRBV27	TRBJ1-4	NA	CASRLDPREKLFF	TGTGCCAGCCGGCTGGACCCAAGGGAAAAACTGTTTTTT
NA	TRBV9	TRBJ1-2	TRBD1	CASSVGTGAIYGYTF	TGTGCCAGCAGCGTAGGGACAGGAGCTATCTATGGCTACACCTTC
NA	TRBV28	TRBJ1-2	TRBD1	CASETWDSKNYGYTF	TGTGCCAGCGAAACTTGGGACAGCAAGAACTATGGCTACACCTTC
NA	TRBV11-2	TRBJ1-1	NA	CASSLGQLNTEAFF	TGTGCCAGCAGCTTAGGGCAGTTGAACACTGAAGCTTTCTTT
NA	TRBV4-1	TRBJ2-5	NA	CASSQDSGSGAQETQYF	TGCGCCAGCAGCCAAGATTCCGGGAGTGGGGCACAAGAGACCCAGTACTTC
NA	TRBV9	TRBJ2-7	NA	CASSVGTGSSYEQYF	TGTGCCAGCAGCGTAGGTACCGGTAGCTCCTACGAGCAGTACTTC
once	TRBV5-1	TRBJ2-6	TRBD1	CASSVDRGDSGANVLTF	TGCGCCAGCAGCGTGGACAGGGGGGACTCTGGGGCCAACGTCCTGACTTTC
NA	TRBV11-2	TRBJ2-7	TRBD1	CASSLGTGTYEQYF	TGTGCCAGCAGCTTAGGGACAGGGACCTACGAGCAGTACTTC
NA	TRBV30	TRBJ2-4	TRBD2	CAWSSGTSNIQYF	TGTGCCTGGAGTAGCGGGACTAGTAACATTCAGTACTTC
few	TRBV14	TRBJ1-2	NA	CASSQDWGLYGYTF	TGTGCCAGCAGCCAAGACTGGGGACTCTATGGCTACACCTTC
few	TRBV6-1	TRBJ2-1	TRBD1	CASSEGGTGCIF	TGTGCCAGCAGTGAAGGTGGGACAGGGTGTATCTTC
NA	TRBV5-1	TRBJ2-2	TRBD1	CASSLLTGGTGELFF	TGCGCCAGCAGCTTGCTGACAGGGGGCACCGGGGAGCTGTTTTTT
NA	TRBV28	TRBJ2-7	TRBD1	CASSLGTAIEQYF	TGTGCCAGCAGTTTAGGGACAGCCATCGAGCAGTACTTC
NA	TRBV7-2	TRBJ2-5	TRBD2	CASSWTSGRVQETQYF	TGTGCCAGCAGCTGGACTAGCGGGCGAGTACAAGAGACCCAGTACTTC
NA	TRBV14	TRBJ1-3	NA	CASSKGAVSSGNTIYF	TGTGCCAGCAGCAAAGGCGCGGTCAGCTCTGGAAACACCATATATTTT
NA	TRBV25-1	TRBJ1-2	TRBD1	CASSPGTGYGYTF	TGTGCCAGCAGCCCCGGGACAGGGTATGGCTACACCTTC
NA	TRBV19	TRBJ2-6	NA	CASSIRSSASSGANVLTF	TGTGCCAGTAGTATACGGAGCAGCGCGAGCTCTGGGGCCAACGTCCTGACTTTC
NA	TRBV7-2	TRBJ2-1	TRBD2	CASSFTSGRVNEQFF	TGTGCCAGCAGCTTCACTAGCGGGAGGGTCAATGAGCAGTTCTTC
once	TRBV7-3	TRBJ2-5	NA	CASSLTPSELETQYF	TGTGCCAGCAGCTTAACGCCTAGCGAGTTGGAGACCCAGTACTTC
NA	TRBV29-1	TRBJ2-1	NA	CSANEEPAHNEQFF	TGCAGCGCGAATGAAGAACCAGCCCACAATGAGCAGTTCTTC
NA	TRBV5-5	TRBJ2-7	NA	CASSLGHSPKEQYF	TGTGCCAGCAGCCTAGGTCATTCCCCTAAGGAGCAGTACTTC
NA	TRBV11-3	TRBJ2-7	NA	CASSLDARSGDEQYF	TGTGCCAGCAGCTTAGATGCCAGGTCAGGAGACGAGCAGTACTTC
NA	TRBV5-1	TRBJ2-1	TRBD2	CASTPSGRDYNEQFF	TGCGCCAGCACCCCTAGCGGGAGAGACTACAATGAGCAGTTCTTC
few	TRBV11-2	TRBJ2-4	TRBD2	CASSLQGGGKNIQYF	TGTGCCAGCAGCTTACAGGGCGGGGGCAAAAACATTCAGTACTTC